Shown below are 9 T cell receptor beta chains from a single sample sequenced in a study of blood T cell repertoires in COVID-19. Generated by immunoSEQ multiplex PCR, the TCRdb table keeps only in-frame clones and is missing some. The data contain about 42,000 clones, under 90% of them singletons. The sequencing input was peripheral blood. The source of these receptors is a human donor in a cohort sampled during active COVID-19.

The CDR3 loop reads CASSLEREGAGSVEQYF. The CDR3 DNA reads TGTGCCAGCAGCTTAGAGCGGGAGGGGGCAGGGTCAGTCGAGCAGTACTTC. The chain joins TRBV11-2 to TRBJ2-7, with 9 bases that match TRBD2. The trim removed 0 bases at V and 6 bases at J, leaving 12 bases unmatched. CDR1 SGHAT and CDR2 FQNNGV come from the germline V gene. The CDR3 loop spans 17 amino acids.

The chain links TRBV2 to TRBJ1-1; the D is unclear. The CDR3 loop spans 12 amino acids. From germline, CDR1 is SNHLY and CDR2 FYNNEI. V lost 6 bases, J lost 0 bases, and 5 bases lay in between. The CDR3 region is CASRSMNTEAFF. The DNA of the CDR3 is TGTGCCAGCAGAAGCATGAACACTGAAGCTTTCTTT.

This sequence joins TRBV7-9 and TRBJ1-2, with no clear D. V shed 5 bases and J shed 0 bases, with 19 bases lying between them. The germline CDR1 and CDR2 sequences are SEHNR and FQNEAQ (reference sequence). The CDR3 runs 17 residues. In DNA, the CDR3 is TGTGCCAGCAGCCCCACTAGTAAAGTGAACTCTAACTATGGCTACACCTTC. Amino acids: CASSPTSKVNSNYGYTF.

This clone was picked up one time. The chain combines TRBV11-2 with TRBJ2-6; perhaps TRBD1 as D (6 bases). Germline CDR1 and CDR2: SGHAT and FQNNGV. The ends were cut back, 4 bases at V and 1 base at J, with 11 bases in the middle. The CDR3 runs to 16 residues. CDR3 nucleotide sequence: TGTGCCAGCAGCTCATTACAGGGTTCTGGGGCCAACGTCCTGACTTTC. Protein sequence: CASSSLQGSGANVLTF.

The chain combines TRBV6-1 with TRBJ1-5, with D perhaps matching TRBD1 (5 bases). The CDR3 loop spans 13 amino acids. Per the germline V gene, CDR1 is MNHNS and CDR2 is SASEGT. Trimming removed 3 bases at V and 6 bases at J, with 9 bases between. The CDR3 spells CASSDRAGQPQHF. For the CDR3, the DNA is TGTGCCAGCAGTGACAGGGCAGGTCAGCCCCAGCATTTT.

The CDR3 bases are TGTGCCAGCAGCTTAAGGAGGAGGGTGGGTGAAGCTTTCTTT. This gives the protein CASSLRRRVGEAFF. V and J are TRBV7-2 and TRBJ1-1; D gene ambiguous. The CDR3 is 14 residues long. Trimming took off 2 bases at V and 7 bases at J, with 14 bases between the two ends. The germline CDR1 and CDR2 sequences are SGHTA and FQGNSA.

The chain links TRBV10-2 to TRBJ2-6; unclear D gene. The CDR3 has 17 amino acids. The V end was cut by 0 bases, the J end by 0 bases, with 9 bases between. Germline V gene sequence: CDR1 WSHSY, CDR2 SAAADI. CDR3 nucleotides: TGCGCCAGCAGTGAGTCTACGTCTAGCTCTGGGGCCAACGTCCTGACTTTC. Its protein is CASSESTSSSGANVLTF.

The chain is built from TRBV6-6 and TRBJ2-7, with D tentatively TRBD1 (6 bases). Per germline, CDR1 MNHNY and CDR2 SVGAGI (reference sequence). V was trimmed by 2 bases and J by 2 bases, leaving 13 bases between them. There are 15 residues in the CDR3. CDR3 region: CASSYDRTPAYEQYF. CDR3 sequence (DNA): TGTGCCAGCAGTTACGACAGGACTCCGGCCTACGAGCAGTACTTC.

CDR3 sequence: CASSYSGGGYNEQYF. As DNA, the CDR3 is TGTGCCAGCAGTTACTCTGGTGGGGGGTATAACGAGCAGTACTTC. The genes are TRBV6-5 and TRBJ2-7; a possible D gene is TRBD2 (6 bases). Germline assignment: CDR1 MNHEY and CDR2 SVGAGI. V was clipped by 0 bases and J by 5 bases, with 14 bases between them. This CDR3 has 15 amino acids.